This entry lists 15 T cell receptor beta chains sequenced from one sample in a study of T cell repertoires in cytomegalovirus infection. TCRdb ran MiXCR on the reads and lists one entry per CDR3 protein. The sample has about 900,000 distinct CDR3 sequences, more than 25% seen once; the top ten hold 11% to 15%. No antigen is known for these receptors. The material was cultured CD8+ T cells from PBMCs, obtained from culture after CMV antigen stimulation. The receptors originated from a human donor in good health (CMV status not recorded). Some clones in this sample may be carry-over from other donors' samples.

This clonotype was observed a single time. The V gene is TRBV6-6, the J gene TRBJ2-7; D may match TRBD1 or TRBD2 (5 bases each). This CDR3 has 13 residues. V lost 2 bases and J lost 5, with 10 bases in between. Germline V lookup: CDR1 MNHNY, CDR2 SVGAGI (reference sequence). The CDR3 DNA reads TGTGCCAGCAGTTACAGGGGAGAGAACGAGCAGTACTTC. It codes for CASSYRGENEQYF.

This clonotype turned up a few times. The rearrangement joins TRBV4-2 to TRBJ2-1; 7 nucleotides match TRBD1. In germline, CDR1 is LGHNA, CDR2 YNFKEQ. The CDR3 sequence is 16 residues long. The V and J ends lost 4 bases and 5 bases, in that order; junction bases with no gene match: 11. CDR3 DNA: TGTGCCAGCAGCCTCCCGGACAGGCCAGTAGACAATGAGCAGTTCTTC. It yields the protein CASSLPDRPVDNEQFF.

The table lists this clonotype with a few counts. The chain carries TRBV5-1 and TRBJ2-1; 10 bases are a match to TRBD1. V was clipped by 5 bases and J by 7 bases; unmatched bases: 9. The length of the CDR3 is 15 residues. Germline-derived CDR1 and CDR2 are SGHRS and YFSETQ. CDR3 DNA sequence: TGCGCCAGCAGGACCGGGACAGGGGCTAGGAATGAGCAGTTCTTC. Its translation is CASRTGTGARNEQFF. Using reference TRBV5-1 and TRBJ2-1 for the parts outside the CDR3, the full variable domain is KAGVTQTPRYLIKTRGQQVTLSCSPISGHRSVSWYQQTPGQGLQFLFEYFSETQRNKGNFPGRFSGRQFSNSRSEMNVSTLELGDSALYLCASRTGTGARNEQFFGPGTRLTVL.

This clonotype was seen a handful of times. This rearrangement joins TRBV9 to TRBJ2-1; TRBD2 matches 13 bases. CDR3 length: 18 amino acids. V was pared by 4 bases and J by 3 bases, with 10 bases of the junction left unmatched. In germline, CDR1 is SGDLS, CDR2 YYNGEE. CDR3 nucleotide sequence: TGTGCCAGCAGCCCACAAGGACTAGCGGGGGCCATCTACAATGAGCAGTTCTTC. Its translation: CASSPQGLAGAIYNEQFF.

This rearrangement joins TRBV14 to TRBJ2-1; 12 bases are a match to TRBD2. Germline CDR1 is SGHDN and CDR2 is FVKESK. The J segment lost 7 bases and the V segment lost 2 bases, leaving 6 bases of the junction unmatched. This CDR3 contains 16 residues. CDR3 bases: TGTGCCAGCAGCCAAATTACTAGCGGGGGGCCGAATGAGCAGTTCTTC. It encodes CASSQITSGGPNEQFF.

CDR3 nucleotide sequence: TGTGCCAGTAGTCCCGGGACAGGGGGCGAGGGCACTGAAGCTTTCTTT. Translation: CASSPGTGGEGTEAFF. The chain employs TRBV19 and TRBJ1-1, with TRBD1 matching over 12 bases. This CDR3 region has 16 residues. Looked up from germline, CDR1 is LNHDA and CDR2 is SQIVND (reference sequence). J lost 4 bases, V lost 5 bases, and 8 bases had no gene match.

The chain links TRBV7-9 to TRBJ2-1; 11 bases line up with TRBD2. The germline V gene has CDR1 SEHNR and CDR2 FQNEAQ (reference sequence). This CDR3 has 16 residues. V lost 6 bases and J lost 7; bases outside the gene matches: 11. The CDR3 loop is CASSRRTSGGLNEQFF. CDR3 sequence (DNA): TGTGCCAGCAGTCGTCGAACTAGCGGGGGCCTTAATGAGCAGTTCTTC.

This clonotype turned up a few times. The chain links TRBV5-6 to TRBJ2-3; possible D gene TRBD2, 5 bases. With 1 base removed from V and 2 bases from J, the gap between germline ends came to 11 bases. This CDR3 comprises 15 residues. Germline loops: CDR1 SGHDT, CDR2 YYEEEE. CDR3 nucleotides: TGTGCCAGCAGCTTGTTCCGGGATACCACAGATACGCAGTATTTT. Translation: CASSLFRDTTDTQYF.

This clonotype was seen a handful of times. J is TRBJ1-5 and V is TRBV4-1, with D hard to call. The CDR3 length is 13 residues. Germline V lookup: CDR1 MGHRA, CDR2 YSYEKL. V lost 0 bases, J lost 9 bases, and 9 bases lay in between. The CDR3, as DNA: TGCGCCAGCAGCCAAGATTGGGATGGGCCCCAGCATTTT. This translates into CASSQDWDGPQHF.

The V and J genes are TRBV6-1 and TRBJ2-7; 9 bases align to TRBD1. The CDR3 extends over 15 amino acids. V dropped 6 bases and J dropped 0; count of bases not matched to a gene: 6. Germline V gene sequence: CDR1 MNHNS, CDR2 SASEGT. CDR3 bases: TGTGCCAGCAGGAAGGGGACAGGGAGCTCCTACGAGCAGTACTTC. Encoded protein: CASRKGTGSSYEQYF.

This clonotype appeared many times. The chain carries TRBV4-1 and TRBJ2-3, with D possibly matching TRBD2 (6 bases). There are 16 residues in the CDR3. V was shortened by 8 bases and J by 0 bases, with 18 bases between the two germline ends. CDR1 is MGHRA, CDR2 YSYEKL, per germline. In nucleotides, the CDR3 is TGCGCCAGCTGCCTCACCGGGGGTCTTAGCACAGATACGCAGTATTTT. This codes for CASCLTGGLSTDTQYF.

The chain uses TRBV11-3 and TRBJ2-5; D is possibly TRBD2 (6 bases). Trimming removed 3 bases from V and 2 bases from J, with 13 bases in between. This CDR3 is 15 amino acids long. Germline CDR1 is SGHNT and CDR2 is YENEEA. In DNA, the CDR3 is TGTGCCAGCAGCTTGGAGGGGAGGTTACAAGAGACCCAGTACTTC. Translation gives CASSLEGRLQETQYF.

The chain joins TRBV6-5 to TRBJ2-1; 11 bases line up with TRBD2. Gene TRBJ2-7 matches the end of the DNA better, so the J call may be wrong. The length of the CDR3 is 17 residues. Per the germline V gene, CDR1 is MNHEY and CDR2 is SVGAGI. CDR3 DNA: TGTGCCAGCAGTTACGGGACTAGCGGAAGCTCCTACAATGAGCAGTACTTC. Protein: CASSYGTSGSSYNEQYF.

For this clonotype: Compared with germline, one end of the junction differs, possibly owing to a read error. The chain has TRBV7-6 and TRBJ1-1; D is uncertain. In germline, CDR1 is SGHVS, CDR2 FNYEAQ. This CDR3 contains 13 residues. This chain's CDR3 is CVSSPDGNTEAFF. The CDR3 DNA sequence: TGTGTCAGCAGCCCCGACGGAAACACTGAAGCTTTCTTT. Full variable domain (remainder filled in from reference TRBV7-6 and TRBJ1-1): GAGVSQSPRYKVTKRGQDVALRCDPISGHVSLYWYRQALGQGPEFLTYFNYEAQQDKSGLPNDRFSAERPEGSISTLTIQRTEQRDSAMYRCVSSPDGNTEAFFGQGTRLTVV.

The V call is TRBV2, the J call TRBJ1-1; D is undetermined. The CDR3 consists of 15 residues. V was trimmed by 5 bases and J by 7 bases, leaving 20 bases between them. Germline values: CDR1 SNHLY, CDR2 FYNNEI. CDR3 in DNA: TGTGCCAGCAGTATCTGGGAAGTGAGAGACGGTGAAGCTTTCTTT. This gives the protein CASSIWEVRDGEAFF.